This section outlines one T cell receptor (beta chain) sequence together with its context. The antigen is undetermined. The sample belongs to a study of radiation and T cells in renal cell carcinoma. Study-level information: Nephrectomy followed 15 Gy stereotactic body radiation by 4 weeks.

Findings of the study overall: In blood, top tumor clones expanded by 2 weeks, shrinking by 4.

Clones were sequenced by immunoSEQ multiplex PCR, and TCRdb holds only the in-frame ones, with some missing. Found here are tens of thousands of clones, around 72% of them singletons; the top ten hold about 7.1%. Time point: baseline pretreatment blood. Specified treatment: 15 Gy SBRT to primary tumor, nephrectomy 4 weeks later. Radiation-treated patients gave blood at baseline, week 2 and week 4. This renal cell carcinoma was of the clear cell type. Trimming removed 7 bases from V and 4 bases from J; junction bases left unmatched: 3. The V gene's germline CDR1 is GTSNPN and CDR2 SVGIG (reference sequence). The CDR3 loop spans 11 amino acids.

The clonotype comes from a man in his sixties with renal cell carcinoma. Sequencing was performed on blood, taken from a patient whose treatment included radiotherapy and nephrectomy. This chain connects TRBV30 to TRBJ1-2; 7 nucleotides line up with TRBD1. CDR3 nucleotide sequence: TGTGCCTTCGGGACAGTCTATGGCTACACCTTC. Translation gives CAFGTVYGYTF. The variable domain in full, with the rest retrieved from reference TRBV30 and TRBJ1-2, is SQTIHQWPATLVQPVGSPLSLECTVEGTSNPNLYWYRQAAGRGLQLLFYSVGIGQISSEVPQNLSASRPQDRQFILSSKKLLLSDSGFYLCAFGTVYGYTFGSGTRLTVV.